Listed here are 5 T cell receptor beta chains from one sample, sequenced in a study of blood T cells in healthy people across ages. A sample-barcoded 5' primer and a J-beta primer mix were used in a second PCR of about 7 to 12 cycles. TCRdb re-called the 5' RACE reads through MiXCR, storing one row per CDR3 protein. Among 850,000 to 1,100,000 distinct CDR3 sequences listed, 35% to 40% were seen once. Sequenced sample: blood. Source of these receptors: a man between 18 and 35 years old in good health.

This clonotype was counted a few times. The junction shows a germline mismatch at one end, possibly a read error. CDR3 sequence reads: CASSLDTEGSTF. DNA for the CDR3: TGTGCCAGCAGCTTAGACACAGAAGGCTCCACCTTC. This chain joins TRBV7-2 and TRBJ1-2; no reliable D call. Germline values: CDR1 SGHTA, CDR2 FQGNSA. The CDR3 covers 12 residues.

In its sample, this clonotype was seen a few times. The genes are TRBV6-1 and TRBJ1-6, with TRBD1 matching 7 bases. CDR1 is MNHNS, CDR2 SASEGT, per germline. V trimming: 6 bases; J trimming: 4 bases; junction bases outside the gene matches: 9. The CDR3 covers 16 residues. The CDR3 region is CASRDRDLNYNSPLHF. The CDR3 nucleotides are TGTGCCAGCAGAGACAGGGATTTGAATTATAATTCACCCCTCCACTTT.

This clonotype showed up just a few times. The rearrangement links TRBV20-1 to TRBJ1-2; 7 bases fit TRBD1. This CDR3 spans 14 amino acids. CDR1 and CDR2 (germline): DFQATT, SNEGSKA (reference sequence). V shed 6 bases and J 5 bases; nucleotides not matched to a gene: 12. CDR3 sequence (DNA): TGCAGTGCCCCCGGGACAGCCGGACTTTATGGCTACACCTTC. It translates to CSAPGTAGLYGYTF.

This clonotype appeared once. A much larger clone lies a single base off, so this may be a read error. The gene calls are TRBV29-1 and TRBJ1-4, with 7 bases identical to TRBD1. Germline values: CDR1 SQVTM, CDR2 ANQGSEA. V lost 6 bases and J lost 8; bases outside the gene matches: 6. The CDR3 has 12 residues. CDR3 bases: TGCAGCGTGGCCCGGGACAGCGAAAAACTGTTTTTT. This encodes CSVARDSEKLFF. Full variable domain (rest looked up from reference TRBV29-1 and TRBJ1-4): SAVISQKPSRDICQRGTSLTIQCQVDSQVTMMFWYRQQPGQSLTLIATANQGSEATYESGFVIDKFPISRPNLTFSTLTVSNMSPEDSSIYLCSVARDSEKLFFGSGTQLSVL.

This rearrangement joins TRBV20-1 to TRBJ1-1, with D possibly matching TRBD1 (5 bases). V shed 3 bases and J shed 3 bases, with 11 bases lying between them. Germline CDR1 DFQATT, CDR2 SNEGSKA (reference sequence). This CDR3 has 13 residues. CDR3 DNA sequence: TGCAGTGCTAGTGGGGGGATGGACACTGAAGCTTTCTTT. This translates into CSASGGMDTEAFF.